This entry features one T cell receptor (beta chain) sequence. Its antigen remains unidentified. No base-level quality is on record; no much larger clone is a single base apart. V lost 2 bases and J lost 7 bases; the stretch between them is 14 bases long. Per the germline V gene (reference sequence), SEHNR is the CDR1 and FQNEAQ is the CDR2. Including the terminal cysteine and phenylalanine, the CDR3 comprises 14 residues. Only the CDR3 portion is preserved as DNA: 42 bases, with reading frame beginning at the first base. These data originate in a study of control samples from healthy donors and cancer patients (dated by TCRdb to the early 2020s). The receptor library was made with the immunoSEQ multiplex PCR assay. In TCRdb, the immuneACCESS table is reduced to in-frame sequences with V and J assigned. These tables do not hold every clone; where another copy was compared, an unresolved V gene accounts for under half, and the others remain unexplained. The sample has about 35,000 clones on record, roughly nine tenths of them singletons. Together, the top ten hold 1.5% to 2% of the sample.

The rearrangement combines TRBV7-9 with TRBJ1-1; TRBD1 is possibly the D segment (5 matching bases). The TCR originated in a woman in her 40s with lung cancer. The sequencing input was PBMCs. The nucleotide sequence reads TGTGCCAGCAGCTTATTGGCGGGGGTGGATGAAGCTTTCTTT. It encodes CASSLLAGVDEAFF.